These 17 T cell receptor beta chains share one sample of origin, sequenced in a study of shared clonotypes between healthy human individuals. CD45RO-negative, CCR7-positively selected cells formed the naive CD8 fraction, excluding terminally differentiated effector memory CD45RA+ cells. Profiling relied on immunoSEQ multiplex PCR, and the TCRdb table lists in-frame clones only, not all of them. The sample has around 2.1 million clones, about 93% seen once. Sequences were obtained from naive CD8+ T cells from PBMCs. Every receptor here comes from a man younger than 30 in good health. Some clones in this sample may be carry-over from other donors' samples.

For the CDR3, the DNA is TGTGCCAGCAGTTTTTCGTTTTCTCAGCCCCAGCATTTT. Protein: CASSFSFSQPQHF. The chain uses TRBV27 and TRBJ1-5; D unclear. The CDR3 has 13 amino acids. CDR1 and CDR2 (germline): MNHEY, SMNVEV (reference sequence). V was cut by 3 bases and J by 6 bases, with 9 bases left in between.

The chain is built from TRBV29-1 and TRBJ2-7; the D is unclear. The germline gives CDR1 SQVTM, CDR2 ANQGSEA. Trimming removed 5 bases from V and 3 bases from J, with 8 bases in between. The CDR3 runs to 11 residues. The CDR3 region is CSVRVDYEQYF. The CDR3 bases are TGCAGCGTTAGGGTCGACTACGAGCAGTACTTC.

A single count supports this clone. The chain uses TRBV4-3 and TRBJ2-5; the D gene is possibly TRBD2 (5 bases). Germline CDR1 LGHNA, CDR2 YSLEER. V was trimmed by 1 base and J by 0 bases, leaving 12 bases between them. The CDR3 spans 16 residues. The CDR3, as DNA: TGCGCCAGCAGCCAAGGGGCGGGCGGGTACCAAGAGACCCAGTACTTC. It is translated as CASSQGAGGYQETQYF.

The V gene is TRBV7-6, the J gene TRBJ2-5; the D gene is possibly TRBD2 (5 bases). Looked up from germline, CDR1 is SGHVS and CDR2 is FNYEAQ. This CDR3 is built from 15 residues. Trimming removed 3 bases at V and 2 bases at J, with 13 bases between. The chain's CDR3 is CASSLLAEEQETQYF. In DNA, the CDR3 is TGTGCCAGCAGCTTGTTGGCGGAGGAACAAGAGACCCAGTACTTC. Together with reference TRBV7-6 and TRBJ2-5, the CDR3 gives the full variable domain: GAGVSQSPRYKVTKRGQDVALRCDPISGHVSLYWYRQALGQGPEFLTYFNYEAQQDKSGLPNDRFSAERPEGSISTLTIQRTEQRDSAMYRCASSLLAEEQETQYFGPGTRLLVL.

The V and J genes are TRBV15 and TRBJ1-1; D is uncertain. The CDR3 length is 15 residues. V lost 5 bases, J lost 1 base, and 14 bases lay in between. CDR1 and CDR2 from the germline V gene are LNHNV and YYDKDF (reference sequence). CDR3 nucleotide sequence: TGTGCCACCAGCCTTGATTACATTCGGAACACTGAAGCTTTCTTT. Protein sequence: CATSLDYIRNTEAFF.

The V and J genes are TRBV27 and TRBJ2-1; D is undetermined. The V end lost 8 bases, the J end lost 1 base, and 6 bases lay between the germline ends. Looked up from germline, CDR1 is MNHEY and CDR2 is SMNVEV (reference sequence). This CDR3 has 12 residues. CDR3 residues: CASFGSYNEQFF. The CDR3 bases are TGTGCCAGCTTTGGGTCCTACAATGAGCAGTTCTTC.

Of note for this clone: This sample also contains other DNA sequences that code for the same CDR3. This chain links TRBV4-1 with TRBJ2-7, with TRBD2 identical over 12 bases. V shed 3 bases, J shed 6 bases, and the junction held 9 bases outside the gene matches. The CDR3 runs to 16 residues. Per germline, CDR1 MGHRA and CDR2 YSYEKL. CDR3 coding DNA: TGCGCCAGCAGCCAGGGTCTAGCGGGAGGGCCACCCGAGCAGTACTTC. This sequence encodes CASSQGLAGGPPEQYF.

The chain links TRBV5-4 to TRBJ2-1, with D possibly matching TRBD2 (5 bases). CDR3 length: 13 amino acids. Germline lookup yields CDR1 SGHNT and CDR2 YYREEE (reference sequence). Trimming took 4 bases from V and 8 from J, leaving 13 bases between them. This CDR3 is CASSPVLEDEQFF. CDR3 bases: TGTGCCAGCAGCCCGGTCCTGGAGGATGAGCAGTTCTTC.

This clone was detected only once. The rearrangement links TRBV7-7 to TRBJ2-1, with D unclear. Trimming pared 6 bases from V and 4 bases from J, leaving 10 bases between. Germline assignment: CDR1 SSHAT and CDR2 FNYEAQ (reference sequence). The length of the CDR3 is 13 residues. The CDR3 here is CASSLGIYNEQFF. In DNA, the CDR3 is TGTGCCAGCAGTTTGGGTATTTACAATGAGCAGTTCTTC. Variable domain in full (rest from reference TRBV7-7 and TRBJ2-1): GAGVSQSPRYKVTKRGQDVTLRCDPISSHATLYWYQQALGQGPEFLTYFNYEAQPDKSGLPSDRFSAERPEGSISTLTIQRTEQRDSAMYRCASSLGIYNEQFFGPGTRLTVL.

V gene TRBV27 combines with J gene TRBJ2-7, with a weak D call TRBD2 (7 bases). The CDR3 runs to 19 residues. Germline V gene lookup returns CDR1 MNHEY and CDR2 SMNVEV (reference sequence). The V and J ends lost 0 bases and 5 bases respectively, with 26 bases between them. In nucleotides, the CDR3 is TGTGCCAGCAGTTTATCGATAGGTGACTCCCGGGGGGCGGGTCACGAGCAGTACTTC. Translating it yields CASSLSIGDSRGAGHEQYF.

The chain links TRBV28 to TRBJ2-7; unclear D gene. Trimming left V 5 bases short and J 0 bases short, with 11 bases between. CDR3 size: 14 residues. In germline, CDR1 is MDHEN, CDR2 SYDVKM. CDR3 sequence: CASSPLPVSYEQYF. The DNA for the CDR3 is TGTGCCAGCAGTCCACTACCGGTCTCCTACGAGCAGTACTTC. Full variable domain (remainder filled in from reference TRBV28 and TRBJ2-7): DVKVTQSSRYLVKRTGEKVFLECVQDMDHENMFWYRQDPGLGLRLIYFSYDVKMKEKGDIPEGYSVSREKKERFSLILESASTNQTSMYLCASSPLPVSYEQYFGPGTRLTVT.

The chain recombines TRBV19 with TRBJ2-1, with D unresolved. The CDR3 consists of 15 residues. Germline V gives CDR1 LNHDA, CDR2 SQIVND (reference sequence). V was trimmed by 9 bases and J by 0 bases, leaving 15 bases between them. As DNA, the CDR3 is TGTGCCAGCGGCGCTACTACAAGCTCCTACAATGAGCAGTTCTTC. This translates into CASGATTSSYNEQFF.

This chain uses TRBV7-3 with TRBJ1-1, with no clear D. V was cut by 1 base and J by 4 bases, with 10 bases left in between. Germline CDR1 and CDR2: SGHTA and FQGTGA. This CDR3 comprises 14 residues. The CDR3 protein is CASSLSLGVTEAFF. CDR3 nucleotides: TGTGCCAGCAGCTTAAGTTTGGGCGTCACTGAAGCTTTCTTT.

The chain combines TRBV2 with TRBJ1-5; D is uncertain. CDR1 and CDR2 from the germline V gene are SNHLY and FYNNEI. This CDR3 comprises 16 residues. The V end was cut by 0 bases, the J end by 4 bases, with 13 bases between. CDR3 coding DNA: TGTGCCAGCAGTGAAGCATTAGGGCTTCTGAATCAGCCCCAGCATTTT. Translation: CASSEALGLLNQPQHF. The whole variable domain, filled in from reference TRBV2 and TRBJ1-5, reads EPEVTQTPSHQVTQMGQEVILRCVPISNHLYFYWYRQILGQKVEFLVSFYNNEISEKSEIFDDQFSVERPDGSNFTLKIRSTKLEDSAMYFCASSEALGLLNQPQHFGDGTRLSIL.

The genes are TRBV4-1 and TRBJ1-3; D perhaps matches TRBD1 (6 bases). The germline V gene has CDR1 MGHRA and CDR2 YSYEKL. Trimming took 6 bases from V and 2 from J, leaving 14 bases between them. The CDR3 is 15 residues long. The CDR3 spells CASSIGRGPGNTIYF. The CDR3 region has the DNA TGCGCCAGCAGTATTGGACGGGGGCCTGGAAACACCATATATTTT.

V and J are TRBV6-5 and TRBJ2-1; 10 nucleotides match TRBD1. The CDR3 extends over 15 amino acids. J gave up 7 bases and V 2 bases, and 5 bases lay outside the gene matches. The germline CDR1 and CDR2 sequences are MNHEY and SVGAGI. The CDR3 region is CASSYLGQGNNEQFF. CDR3 DNA sequence: TGTGCCAGCAGTTACCTGGGACAGGGGAATAATGAGCAGTTCTTC.

V and J are TRBV7-2 and TRBJ2-7; D might be TRBD1 (6 bases). Germline CDR1 is SGHTA and CDR2 is FQGNSA. This CDR3 is 15 amino acids long. The germline V and J ends were trimmed by 1 base and 2 bases, with 12 bases remaining between them. The CDR3 here is CASSLGPGTPYEQYF. As DNA, the CDR3 is TGTGCCAGCAGCTTAGGTCCCGGGACACCCTACGAGCAGTACTTC.